This TCR beta chain stems from a study of blood T cell repertoires in COVID-19. Study information: The study drew acute and convalescent COVID-19 samples from the United States, Italy and Spain. From T cells, B-cell-depleted T cells, or PBMCs came the material, which was cDNA or gDNA.

Original analysis: By means of reference gene primer amplification, nucleated cell counts were estimated. Here immunoSEQ multiplex PCR was the method, and the copy in TCRdb shows in-frame clones only, minus some. V, J and clone size are those of that table, while D and trimming were read from the DNA. This table has a few hundred thousand clones, about 87% appearing once. Germline V gene data show CDR1 as MNHEY and CDR2 as SVGAGI. CDR3 length: 13 amino acids. The ends lost 0 bases at V and 9 bases at J; junction bases unmatched: 2. The sequenced sample consisted of peripheral blood. The V gene is TRBV6-5, the J gene TRBJ2-7; 10 bases map to TRBD1. The receptor comes from a man aged 55 to 70 who had recovered from COVID-19. The CDR3 sequence: CASSYSDRGGQYF. DNA for the CDR3: TGTGCCAGCAGTTACTCGGACAGGGGGGGGCAGTACTTC.